Shown below are 28 T cell receptor beta chains from a single sample sequenced in a study of blood T cell repertoires in COVID-19. This table comes from immunoSEQ multiplex PCR, and its TCRdb copy is limited to in-frame clones, with some not included. Of some 520,000 clones in the sample, approximately 89% were seen once. The sequencing sample was made of peripheral blood. Source of these receptors: a man in his late teens or twenties with COVID-19, enrolled during active disease.

This clone was seen a single time. The genes are TRBV5-1 and TRBJ2-1; 8 nucleotides agree with TRBD2. Germline V gene sequence: CDR1 SGHRS, CDR2 YFSETQ. V lost 5 bases to trimming and J lost 0 bases; unmatched junction nucleotides: 4. CDR3 size: 15 residues. The chain's CDR3 is CASSVSGISYNEQFF. The CDR3, as DNA: TGCGCCAGCAGTGTTAGCGGGATCTCCTACAATGAGCAGTTCTTC.

This chain connects TRBV19 to TRBJ1-1; D not certain. Germline values: CDR1 LNHDA, CDR2 SQIVND (reference sequence). The CDR3 loop spans 15 amino acids. V shed 5 bases and J shed 1 base, with 14 bases lying between them. This CDR3 is CASSPGVQKNTEAFF. The CDR3 DNA reads as TGTGCCAGTAGTCCCGGGGTACAGAAGAACACTGAAGCTTTCTTT.

The J gene is TRBJ1-2, the V gene TRBV5-1, with 12 bases aligning to TRBD1. This CDR3 comprises 15 residues. From germline, CDR1 is SGHRS and CDR2 YFSETQ. V trimming: 6 bases; J trimming: 4 bases; junction bases outside the gene matches: 7. CDR3 in DNA: TGCGCCAGCAAGGGACAGGGGGCGTTTTCCTATGGCTACACCTTC. Translated: CASKGQGAFSYGYTF.

The chain has TRBV30 and TRBJ2-7; D gene unclear. V dropped 0 bases and J dropped 9 bases, with 18 bases sitting between them. Germline V gene lookup returns CDR1 GTSNPN and CDR2 SVGIG (reference sequence). The CDR3 spans 14 residues. This chain's CDR3 is CAWSVPLSWFGQYF. CDR3 in DNA: TGTGCCTGGAGTGTACCCCTGAGTTGGTTCGGGCAGTACTTC.

This chain links TRBV7-9 with TRBJ2-5, with a tentative D call TRBD1 (6 bases). V lost 5 bases and J lost 1, with 11 bases in between. Germline V gives CDR1 SEHNR, CDR2 FQNEAQ (reference sequence). The CDR3 loop spans 14 amino acids. The CDR3 is CASSRTGLQETQYF. DNA of the CDR3: TGTGCCAGCAGCCGTACAGGGCTCCAAGAGACCCAGTACTTC.

The chain links TRBV16 to TRBJ2-7; D not certain. Germline V gene data show CDR1 as KGHSY and CDR2 as FQNENV. Trimming cost V 1 base and J 0 bases, with 7 bases left between them. The CDR3 runs to 14 residues. CDR3 sequence: CASSQFDTSYEQYF. As DNA, the CDR3 is TGTGCCAGCAGCCAATTTGACACCTCCTACGAGCAGTACTTC. Together with reference TRBV16 and TRBJ2-7, the CDR3 gives the full variable domain: GEEVAQTPKHLVRGEGQKAKLYCAPIKGHSYVFWYQQVLKNEFKFLISFQNENVFDETGMPKERFSAKCLPNSPCSLEIQATKLEDSAVYFCASSQFDTSYEQYFGPGTRLTVT.

The CDR3 nucleotides are TGTGCCAGCAGCTACGAACTAGCGGGAGTAAGTGCCGGCTACAATGAGCAGTTCTTC. It translates to CASSYELAGVSAGYNEQFF. The rearrangement joins TRBV7-6 to TRBJ2-1; TRBD2 aligns across 11 bases. This CDR3 has 19 amino acids. V shed 4 bases, J shed 3 bases, and the junction held 14 bases outside the gene matches. Germline assignment: CDR1 SGHVS and CDR2 FNYEAQ.

The V gene is TRBV6-5, the J gene TRBJ2-7; D is perhaps TRBD1 (6 bases). V dropped 6 bases and J dropped 0 bases, with 12 bases sitting between them. This CDR3 is 14 amino acids long. Germline V CDR1 and CDR2: MNHEY, SVGAGI. The DNA of the CDR3 is TGTGCCAGCAGCCAGGGGACCTCCTCCTACGAGCAGTACTTC. Protein product: CASSQGTSSYEQYF.

This clone has only a few counts. The chain recombines TRBV5-6 with TRBJ2-1, with D possibly being TRBD2 (5 bases). With 4 bases removed from V and 4 bases from J, the gap between germline ends came to 12 bases. The CDR3 runs to 14 residues. CDR1 is SGHDT and CDR2 is YYEEEE in the germline V gene. The CDR3 region has the DNA TGTGCCAGCAGCCCGGACTTTGGGTACAATGAGCAGTTCTTC. Amino acids: CASSPDFGYNEQFF.

This clone is a singleton in its sample. The rearrangement joins TRBV25-1 to TRBJ2-1; D is perhaps TRBD2 (5 bases). Between the trimmed V and J ends, which lost 3 bases and 0 bases, there was a span of 9 bases. The CDR3 has 15 residues. Germline V gives CDR1 MGHDK, CDR2 SYGVNS. The CDR3 nucleotides read TGTGCCAGCAGTGAGAGCGGTTACTCCTACAATGAGCAGTTCTTC. It encodes CASSESGYSYNEQFF.

The genes are TRBV7-3 and TRBJ2-5; 7 bases map to TRBD2. CDR1 SGHTA and CDR2 FQGTGA come from the germline V gene. This CDR3 is 14 amino acids long. Trimming at V came to 5 bases and at J to 5 bases, leaving 8 bases not matched to a gene. The CDR3 protein is CASSLTGRGETQYF. As DNA, the CDR3 is TGTGCCAGCAGCCTTACGGGGAGGGGTGAGACCCAGTACTTC.

This chain uses TRBV13 with TRBJ2-7; TRBD2 is a possible D gene (6 bases). The germline V gene encodes CDR1 PRHDT and CDR2 FYEKMQ (reference sequence). CDR3 size: 16 residues. With 5 bases removed from V and 4 bases from J, the gap between germline ends came to 21 bases. The CDR3: CASSPTFGGGGYEQYF. The CDR3 DNA sequence: TGTGCCAGCAGCCCAACATTTGGGGGAGGAGGATACGAGCAGTACTTC.

This clone was seen just once. The gene calls are TRBV2 and TRBJ2-7, with D possibly matching TRBD1 (6 bases). The CDR3 extends over 14 amino acids. CDR1 and CDR2 (germline): SNHLY, FYNNEI. V lost 6 bases and J lost 6, with 18 bases in between. Here the CDR3 reads CASRRTVGRSEQYF. The CDR3 DNA reads TGTGCCAGCAGGAGGACAGTGGGACGTTCCGAGCAGTACTTC.

This chain links TRBV4-1 with TRBJ2-7, with D maybe TRBD1 (5 bases). V lost 2 bases to trimming and J lost 2 bases, with 16 bases between them. The CDR3 runs 16 residues. The germline V gene has CDR1 MGHRA and CDR2 YSYEKL. CDR3 nucleotide sequence: TGCGCCAGCAGCCAAACGGTTCTGGGGCCTACCTACGAGCAGTACTTC. Translating gives CASSQTVLGPTYEQYF.

The rearrangement uses TRBV27 and TRBJ2-7; 9 bases line up with TRBD1. Germline assignment: CDR1 MNHEY and CDR2 SMNVEV (reference sequence). V was clipped by 5 bases and J by 4 bases; unmatched bases: 9. The CDR3 has 15 amino acids. The DNA of the CDR3 is TGTGCCAGCAGTACTCCGGGACAGGGCCTATACGAGCAGTACTTC. Translating gives CASSTPGQGLYEQYF.

This clone showed up just once. The CDR3 region has the DNA TGTGCCAGCAGCCAGGGTATAGCGGGCGCAGATACGCAGTATTTT. Protein product: CASSQGIAGADTQYF. J is TRBJ2-3 and V is TRBV3-1 (or the pseudogene TRBV3-2); the match to TRBD2 covers 7 bases. Trimming took 3 bases from V and 4 from J; bases not matched to a gene: 7. Germline values: CDR1 LGHDT, CDR2 YNNKEL (reference sequence). This CDR3 contains 15 residues.

CDR3 in amino acids: CASSDSLAGGNEQFF. In DNA form, the CDR3 reads TGTGCCAGCAGTGACTCACTAGCGGGGGGCAATGAGCAGTTCTTC. The gene calls are TRBV6-4 and TRBJ2-1, with 12 bases identical to TRBD2. This CDR3 has 15 residues. The V and J ends lost 0 bases and 6 bases, in that order; junction bases with no gene match: 0. CDR1 MRHNA and CDR2 SNTAGT come from the germline V gene.

The gene calls are TRBV4-1 and TRBJ1-2, with TRBD1 matching 9 bases. The V gene's germline CDR1 is MGHRA and CDR2 YSYEKL. Trimming cost V 2 bases and J 6 bases; bases outside gene matches: 13. The CDR3 contains 17 residues. CDR3 sequence (DNA): TGCGCCAGCAGCCAAACCTTTGGGACAGGGAACCGAGATGGCTACACCTTC. This gives the protein CASSQTFGTGNRDGYTF.

The chain is built from TRBV5-3 and TRBJ2-1, with D maybe TRBD2 (6 bases). TRBV5-3 is an ORF, and what it does is uncertain. The V end lost 1 base, the J end lost 6 bases, and 14 bases lay between the germline ends. This CDR3 has 15 amino acids. The CDR3 loop is CARSLSGIGGNEQFF. For the CDR3, the DNA is TGTGCCAGAAGCTTGTCCGGGATCGGGGGCAATGAGCAGTTCTTC.

CDR3 DNA: TGTGCCAGCAGCTTCTGGCGAGGGACTGGGGCCAACGTCCTGACTTTC. It translates to CASSFWRGTGANVLTF. V usage is TRBV5-4 and J usage is TRBJ2-6; perhaps TRBD2 as D (5 bases). V gave up 2 bases and J gave up 2 bases, with 11 bases separating them. Germline values: CDR1 SGHNT, CDR2 YYREEE (reference sequence). The CDR3 sequence is 16 residues long. Together with reference TRBV5-4 and TRBJ2-6, the CDR3 gives the full variable domain: ETGVTQSPTHLIKTRGQQVTLRCSSQSGHNTVSWYQQALGQGPQFIFQYYREEENGRGNFPPRFSGLQFPNYSSELNVNALELDDSALYLCASSFWRGTGANVLTFGAGSRLTVL.

The rearrangement joins TRBV9 to TRBJ2-5; D call uncertain. V gave up 0 bases and J gave up 1 base, with 7 bases separating them. This CDR3 spans 14 amino acids. Germline CDR1 is SGDLS and CDR2 is YYNGEE. CDR3 amino acids: CASSVGRIQETQYF. CDR3 sequence (DNA): TGTGCCAGCAGCGTAGGGCGGATCCAAGAGACCCAGTACTTC. Full variable domain (outside the CDR3, taken from reference TRBV9 and TRBJ2-5): DSGVTQTPKHLITATGQRVTLRCSPRSGDLSVYWYQQSLDQGLQFLIQYYNGEERAKGNILERFSAQQFPDLHSELNLSSLELGDSALYFCASSVGRIQETQYFGPGTRLLVL.

This sequence joins TRBV29-1 and TRBJ1-2, with TRBD1 matching 8 bases. The CDR3 has 13 residues. The germline V gene encodes CDR1 SQVTM and CDR2 ANQGSEA. The V segment lost 7 bases and the J segment 1 base; nucleotides outside the gene matches: 5. For the CDR3, the DNA is TGCAGCGCCAGCGGACAGGGTAACTATGGCTACACCTTC. Encoded protein: CSASGQGNYGYTF.

This chain uses TRBV7-6 with TRBJ2-1, with 7 positions matching TRBD2. J was trimmed by 6 bases and V by 1 base; bases with no gene match: 9. The CDR3 is 16 residues long. Germline V gene data show CDR1 as SGHVS and CDR2 as FNYEAQ. CDR3 in amino acids: CASSLGGGGLLNEQFF. The CDR3 DNA is TGTGCCAGCAGCTTAGGAGGCGGGGGACTACTCAATGAGCAGTTCTTC.

This clone was observed once. The chain is built from TRBV29-1 and TRBJ1-3, with D possibly TRBD1 on 5 matching bases. The CDR3 runs to 15 residues. Between the trimmed V and J ends, which lost 2 bases and 2 bases, there was a span of 13 bases. Germline lookup yields CDR1 SQVTM and CDR2 ANQGSEA. In nucleotides, the CDR3 is TGCAGCGTTGAATTTAGGGGTCGTACTGGAAACACCATATATTTT. This sequence encodes CSVEFRGRTGNTIYF. The full variable domain, with the rest looked up from reference TRBV29-1 and TRBJ1-3, is SAVISQKPSRDICQRGTSLTIQCQVDSQVTMMFWYRQQPGQSLTLIATANQGSEATYESGFVIDKFPISRPNLTFSTLTVSNMSPEDSSIYLCSVEFRGRTGNTIYFGEGSWLTVV.

V gene TRBV6-5 combines with J gene TRBJ2-1; 8 nucleotides align to TRBD2. V was clipped by 4 bases and J by 3 bases; unmatched bases: 8. The germline gives CDR1 MNHEY, CDR2 SVGAGI. The CDR3 is 16 amino acids. This CDR3 reads CASSSRGSGNYNEQFF. CDR3 nucleotides: TGTGCCAGCAGTTCCCGGGGTAGCGGGAACTACAATGAGCAGTTCTTC.

The chain employs TRBV5-1 and TRBJ1-2; maybe TRBD1 (6 bases). V was pared by 4 bases and J by 1 base, with 14 bases between. The CDR3 covers 15 residues. Germline V gene lookup returns CDR1 SGHRS and CDR2 YFSETQ. CDR3 in DNA: TGCGCCAGCAGCGTTGGACAGACCCTTAACTATGGCTACACCTTC. It specifies CASSVGQTLNYGYTF.

Here the CDR3 reads CASSPRTSDKATGELFF. The CDR3 DNA follows: TGTGCCAGCAGCCCGAGGACTAGCGATAAAGCCACCGGGGAGCTGTTTTTT. The rearrangement links TRBV3-1 (or the pseudogene TRBV3-2) to TRBJ2-2; 9 bases match TRBD2. The germline V gene encodes CDR1 LGHDT and CDR2 YNNKEL (reference sequence). This CDR3 spans 17 amino acids. V was clipped by 4 bases and J by 4 bases; unmatched bases: 10.

The chain carries TRBV3-1 (or the pseudogene TRBV3-2) and TRBJ2-7; 7 bases match TRBD2. The germline gives CDR1 LGHDT, CDR2 YNNKEL (reference sequence). After removal of 0 bases from V and 3 bases from J, the junction contained 8 bases not matched to a gene. CDR3 size: 16 residues. CDR3 sequence reads: CASSQEGWGGSYEQYF. The CDR3 DNA is TGTGCCAGCAGCCAAGAAGGTTGGGGGGGGAGCTACGAGCAGTACTTC.